This entry is about one TCR beta chain. The antigen it recognizes is unknown. The record has no base qualities; no much larger clone is one base away. TCR beta CDR3 regions were amplified from RNA transcripts. The TCR CDR3 was subjected to a first round of RT-PCR using the HTBI primer set and the Qiagen OneStep RT-PCR kit. The libraries were constructed in a second round of multiplex PCR and then size-selected and purified. Sequencing of the libraries was done on an Illumina HiSeq2000 using paired-end 100 bp reads. Per the original workflow: SOAPnuke was used to process the raw data, removing reads that contained adapters or uncalled bases, had a mean Phred below 15, or lacked an exact match to the constant primer or identifier. COPE v1.2.5 was used to merge high-quality paired reads, and clonotypes were defined as unique nucleotide sequences. Clonotypes were aligned to IMGT TRBV, TRBD and TRBJ reference segments using MiTCR v1.1. Only V-J combinations with frequency above 0.0001, covering about 99% of repertoires, were analysed. A TCS score was defined as the ratio of F50 (clonal expansion) to E x V (chaos), with BLOSUM62-based TCRdist applied between CDR3 peptides within each V-J. Welch's t-statistics and random forest reduced some 510 V-J features to 13, which were used in a naive Bayes classifier (R e1071). The public reads were reprocessed in TCRdb via fastp at Q25 and MiXCR, keeping in-frame beta chains. Rows matching on CDR3 protein sequence are summarized as one entry with the most common DNA and genes. What appears here as the V and J calls and clone size reflects TCRdb's work, not the paper's. For this sample the table gives some 600,000 distinct CDR3 sequences, of which about 15% were detected only once. The top ten hold roughly 5.7% of the sample.

The data belong to a study of T cells in Graves' hyperthyroidism and ophthalmopathy (dated by TCRdb to between 2018 and 2021). In the study overall: Peripheral blood was collected at initial diagnosis, before any treatment. A discovery cohort of about a hundred patients, approximately 44 with Graves' ophthalmopathy and 57 with stable Graves' hyperthyroidism, was used to find distinguishing TCR V-J signatures. Prospective prediction of ophthalmopathy was tested in an independent validation cohort of fewer than 20 hyperthyroidism patients and roughly 16 patients who later progressed to ophthalmopathy. The roughly 100 discovery patients were randomly divided into training and test sets at a 7:3 ratio. In roughly six Graves' hyperthyroidism patients, the study also compared T-cell repertoires from thyroid tissue with T-cell repertoires from blood. Once sampling was done, hyperthyroidism patients were given methimazole at a starting dose of 30 mg daily, whereas ophthalmopathy patients were given high-dose intravenous methylprednisolone. According to the paper, TCR Vbeta CDR3 sequencing was carried out on some 140 peripheral blood samples, which came from under 50 ophthalmopathy, fewer than 80 hyperthyroidism and some 17 progressor patients.

What the research found in general, with its limitations: In cross-validation, a model built on a 13 V-J signature told ophthalmopathy apart from stable hyperthyroidism with 85% to 90% sensitivity and about 81% specificity, and in testing the same model reached 80%/75%. Most expanded thyroid clonotypes (frequency above 0.001) were also detected in blood, suggesting blood repertoires may reflect thyroid immune responses. During validation, the model predicted progression to ophthalmopathy a median of approximately 7 months ahead of onset, with around 65% sensitivity and 72% to 80% specificity. Sample size was not statistically predetermined, and blinding of investigators to group allocation was not performed.

Hyperthyroidism patients were aged 18 to 65 years and newly diagnosed, with disease duration of less than 2 months. Exclusion was applied to patients with uncontrolled infections, other autoimmune diseases, pregnancy or lactation. Diagnoses relied on clinical symptoms, serum thyroxine and TRAb, thyroid ultrasound and orbital computed tomography. Blood from progressor patients was drawn when they were first diagnosed with hyperthyroidism, before any ophthalmopathy symptoms appeared. Ficoll-Paque density gradient centrifugation was used to isolate PBMCs from about 9.4 ml of fresh peripheral blood. Progressor patients were first diagnosed with Graves' hyperthyroidism and then developed ophthalmopathy during follow-up. Total RNA was extracted using Trizol reagent, and RNA quality was assessed on an Agilent 2100 Bioanalyzer. The CDR3, cysteine through phenylalanine, is 15 amino acids long. The DNA shown is the 45-base CDR3, in frame from base 1. CDR1 and CDR2, per the germline V gene, are MDHEN and SYDVKM. Clipping removes 2 bases from V and 2 bases from J, with 3 as the unmatched junction base count.

This TCR was recovered from a woman between 25 and 40 years old with Graves' hyperthyroidism that later progressed to Graves' ophthalmopathy. The V gene is TRBV28 and the J gene is TRBJ2-5, with TRBD2 matching 9 junction bases. Input material: blood. CDR3 reads: CASSLLLAGQETQYF. The DNA sequence is as follows: TGTGCCAGCAGTTTACTTCTAGCGGGACAAGAGACCCAGTACTTC.